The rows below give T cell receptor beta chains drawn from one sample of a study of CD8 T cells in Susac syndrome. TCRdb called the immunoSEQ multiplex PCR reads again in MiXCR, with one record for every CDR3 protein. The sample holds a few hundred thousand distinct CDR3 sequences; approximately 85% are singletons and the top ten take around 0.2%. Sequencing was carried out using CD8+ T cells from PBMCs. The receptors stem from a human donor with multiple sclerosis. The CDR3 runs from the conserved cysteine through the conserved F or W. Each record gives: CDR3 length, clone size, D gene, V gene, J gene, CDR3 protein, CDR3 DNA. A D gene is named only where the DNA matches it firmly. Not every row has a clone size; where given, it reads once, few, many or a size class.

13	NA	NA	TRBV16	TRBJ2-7	CASSQVPQGEQYF	TGTGCCAGCAGCCAAGTCCCCCAGGGGGAGCAGTACTTC
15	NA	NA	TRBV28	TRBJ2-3	CAGGGGGTRTDTQYF	TGTGCCGGAGGGGGGGGCGGAACCCGCACAGATACGCAGTATTTT
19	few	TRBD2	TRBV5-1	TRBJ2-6	CASSLTGLADLSGANVLTF	TGCGCCAGCAGCTTGACCGGACTAGCGGACCTCTCTGGGGCCAACGTCCTGACTTTC
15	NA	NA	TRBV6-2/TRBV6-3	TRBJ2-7	CASSYFVGDTYEQYF	TGTGCCAGCAGTTACTTCGTAGGGGACACCTACGAGCAGTACTTC
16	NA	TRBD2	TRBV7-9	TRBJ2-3	CASSPGLAEFTDTQYF	TGTGCCAGCAGCCCGGGACTAGCGGAATTCACAGATACGCAGTATTTT
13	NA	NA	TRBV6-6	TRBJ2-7	CASFQELWDEQYF	TGTGCCAGTTTTCAGGAGCTATGGGACGAGCAGTACTTC
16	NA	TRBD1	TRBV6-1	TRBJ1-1	CASRDRGRDIGPEAFF	TGTGCCAGCAGGGACAGGGGGCGAGATATTGGCCCTGAAGCTTTCTTT
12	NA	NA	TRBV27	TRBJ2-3	CASSFSAGTQYF	TGTGCCAGCAGTTTTAGTGCTGGTACGCAGTATTTT
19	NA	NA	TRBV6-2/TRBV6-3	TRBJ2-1	CASSYMRDLSPRAYNEQFF	TGTGCCAGCAGTTACATGCGGGACTTATCACCTAGGGCATACAATGAGCAGTTCTTC
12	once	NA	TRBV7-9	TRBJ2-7	CASSLVLREQYF	TGTGCCAGCAGCTTAGTTCTGCGAGAGCAGTACTTC
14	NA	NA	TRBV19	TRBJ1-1	CASSIFTTGTEAFF	TGTGCCAGTAGTATTTTTACTACCGGGACAGAAGCTTTCTTT
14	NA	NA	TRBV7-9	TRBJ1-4	CASSFRAVNEKLFF	TGTGCCAGCAGCTTTCGGGCAGTGAATGAAAAACTGTTTTTT
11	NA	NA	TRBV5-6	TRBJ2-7	CASSLGHEQYF	TGTGCCAGCAGCTTGGGCCACGAGCAGTACTTC
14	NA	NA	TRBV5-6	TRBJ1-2	CASSLEGQYYGYTF	TGTGCCAGCAGCTTGGAGGGACAATACTATGGCTACACCTTC
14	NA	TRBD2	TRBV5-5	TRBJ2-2	CASSGLREFGELFF	TGTGCCAGCAGCGGGCTGCGGGAGTTCGGGGAGCTGTTTTTT
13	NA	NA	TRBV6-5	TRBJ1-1	CASSTASNTEAFF	TGTGCCAGCAGTACGGCGAGTAACACTGAAGCTTTCTTT
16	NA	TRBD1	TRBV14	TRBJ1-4	CASSQENDRVNEKLFF	TGTGCCAGCAGCCAAGAAAACGACAGGGTGAATGAAAAACTGTTTTTT
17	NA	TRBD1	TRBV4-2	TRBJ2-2	CASSQDEQGFLSGELFF	TGTGCCAGCAGCCAAGATGAACAGGGGTTTCTTTCCGGGGAGCTGTTTTTT
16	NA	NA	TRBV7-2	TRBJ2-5	CASSLFAVKLQETQYF	TGTGCCAGCAGCTTATTCGCCGTCAAATTACAAGAGACCCAGTACTTC
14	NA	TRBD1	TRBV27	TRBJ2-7	CASSSPDRDYEQYF	TGTGCCAGCAGTTCACCGGACAGGGACTACGAGCAGTACTTC
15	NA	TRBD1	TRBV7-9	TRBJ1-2	CASRSGQGANYGYTF	TGTGCCAGCAGATCAGGACAGGGGGCCAACTATGGCTACACCTTC
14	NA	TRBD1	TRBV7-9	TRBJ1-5	CATTGADSNQPQHF	TGTGCCACCACAGGGGCCGATAGCAATCAGCCCCAGCATTTT
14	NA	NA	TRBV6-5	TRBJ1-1	CASSYSGETTEAFF	TGTGCCAGCAGTTACTCGGGCGAGACCACTGAAGCTTTCTTT